This T cell receptor beta chain is drawn from a study of T cell repertoires in cytomegalovirus infection. Across the study: Newly reported HLA-C-restricted and thoroughly characterized HLA-B-restricted CMV epitopes were employed. Carrying CMV and the relevant HLA type showed in public TCR beta signatures. General study points: Clonotype analysis showed dominance of the ex vivo response by HLA-C-restricted CMV-specific TCR beta clonotypes. CMV carriers having the relevant HLA were flagged by cumulative public TCR beta family frequency.

The CDR3 consists of 15 residues. Deletions cut 1 base from V and 5 bases from J, with 12 bases between. From the reads, TCRdb called clonotypes with MiXCR, one entry per CDR3 protein. The data contain approximately 730,000 distinct CDR3 sequences, almost 30% of them singletons. Regarding this clonotype: Its antigen is unknown.

Source: cultured CD8+ T cells from PBMCs, taken from culture after CMV antigen stimulation. The J gene is TRBJ1-5, the V gene TRBV12-3 or TRBV12-4; D ambiguous. The clonotype originates from a human donor in good health (CMV status not recorded). Some clones in this sample may be carry-over from other donors' samples. DNA of the CDR3: TGTGCCAGCAGTTTAGATGGGGTTGGAGATCAGCCCCAGCATTTT. Its protein product is CASSLDGVGDQPQHF.